This TCR beta chain appears in the sequencing data of a study of shared clonotypes between healthy human individuals. Overall study: The study enrolled a couple of women and three men aged 18 to 49. Study-wide findings and caveats: The authors expected sequencing depth to affect clonotype sharing among donors.

A CD45RA+ naive subset and a CD45RA-negative memory subset were split from CD4+ cells. Worth noting for this clone: The antigen remains undetermined.

Genomic DNA of each subset was evenly split across several immunoSEQ plates. The data were produced by immunoSEQ multiplex PCR, yet TCRdb's version contains in-frame clones alone and is incomplete. The repertoire holds about 1.1 million clones, with 60% to 80% as singletons. The sequence derives from a man aged 18 to 29 in good health. Some clones in this sample may be carry-over from other donors' samples. Sequencing used memory CD4+ T cells from PBMCs. Sample subset: CD45RA-negative fraction.

CDR3 DNA sequence: TGTGCCAGTAGTGGCCACAGGGTTGGCAATCAGCCCCAGCATTTT. The encoded protein is CASSGHRVGNQPQHF. V and J are TRBV19 and TRBJ1-5, with D tentatively TRBD1 (6 bases). V was clipped by 5 bases and J by 2 bases, with 13 bases between them. CDR1 is LNHDA and CDR2 is SQIVND in the germline V gene (reference sequence). The CDR3 is made up of 15 amino acids.